Each of the 29 T cell receptor beta chains below was sequenced from the same sample in a study of OX40 agonist ivuxolimab in advanced cancers. Profiled with immunoSEQ multiplex PCR; TCRdb holds only in-frame clones, not every one. Counted here are about 76,000 clones, around nine tenths occurring once; the ten biggest clones make up under 1%. The sample here was CD4+ or CD8+ T cells sorted from blood, taken in a trial of the OX40 agonist ivuxolimab. The receptors here all came from an adult with an advanced solid tumor such as melanoma, head and neck, liver or kidney cancer.

The CDR3 DNA follows: TGTGCCAGCAGCTCCCGGGACAGGGGTTACGAGCAGTACTTC. This translates into CASSSRDRGYEQYF. This chain joins TRBV7-2 and TRBJ2-7; 10 bases map to TRBD1. Looked up from germline, CDR1 is SGHTA and CDR2 is FQGNSA. Trimming took 4 bases from V and 4 from J; bases not matched to a gene: 4. The CDR3 extends over 14 amino acids.

This rearrangement joins TRBV27 to TRBJ2-3; D perhaps matches TRBD2 (5 bases). The V end lost 6 bases, the J end lost 8 bases, and 12 bases lay between the germline ends. Germline CDR1 and CDR2: MNHEY and SMNVEV (reference sequence). The CDR3 covers 12 residues. The CDR3 is CASSLGGSTQYF. The CDR3 DNA reads TGTGCCAGCAGCTTAGGAGGCAGTACGCAGTATTTT.

J is TRBJ2-3 and V is TRBV7-8; either TRBD1 or TRBD2 may supply D (5 bases each). V was pared by 6 bases and J by 6 bases, with 19 bases between. CDR1 is SGHVS and CDR2 is FQNEAQ in the germline V gene. This CDR3 region has 15 residues. CDR3 protein: CASRDTRTPLDTQYF. The CDR3 DNA follows: TGTGCCAGCAGGGACACTCGGACTCCGCTTGATACGCAGTATTTT.

The CDR3 nucleotides read TGCGCCAGCAGCCGGGGGGACAGGGTGGGCACTGAAGCTTTCTTT. Translating it yields CASSRGDRVGTEAFF. This chain connects TRBV5-1 to TRBJ1-1, with 9 bases that match TRBD1. CDR3 length: 15 amino acids. V lost 4 bases, J lost 4 bases, and 8 bases stayed unmatched. Germline V gene data show CDR1 as SGHRS and CDR2 as YFSETQ.

The chain carries TRBV6-5 and TRBJ2-7, with D maybe TRBD1 (5 bases). The CDR3 spans 15 residues. The germline V gene encodes CDR1 MNHEY and CDR2 SVGAGI. Trimming shortened V by 6 bases and J by 2 bases, and 17 bases separated the two germline ends. CDR3 nucleotide sequence: TGTGCCAGCAGCGTCCGGTTCCTGGACACCTACGAGCAGTACTTC. This encodes CASSVRFLDTYEQYF.

This clone was counted once. This chain links TRBV18 with TRBJ1-1, with TRBD1 as a possible D gene (6 bases). This CDR3 is 13 amino acids long. Germline-derived CDR1 and CDR2 are KGHSH and LQKENI. Trimming removed 6 bases from V and 1 base from J, with 9 bases in between. DNA of the CDR3: TGTGCCAGCTCGGGACAAAAGAACACTGAAGCTTTCTTT. Translated, it gives CASSGQKNTEAFF. The full variable domain, rest sourced from reference TRBV18 and TRBJ1-1, is NAGVMQNPRHLVRRRGQEARLRCSPMKGHSHVYWYRQLPEEGLKFMVYLQKENIIDESGMPKERFSAEFPKEGPSILRIQQVVRGDSAAYFCASSGQKNTEAFFGQGTRLTVV.

CDR3 protein: CASSLSGTLRPYEQYF. The CDR3 DNA reads as TGTGCCAGCAGTTTATCGGGGACTTTGCGCCCGTACGAGCAGTACTTC. The chain carries TRBV28 and TRBJ2-7; TRBD2 is a possible D gene (6 bases). Between the trimmed V and J ends, which lost 1 base and 4 bases, there was a span of 17 bases. Germline loops: CDR1 MDHEN, CDR2 SYDVKM. The CDR3 consists of 16 residues.

V and J are TRBV5-6 and TRBJ2-4; D might be TRBD1 (5 bases). Germline loops: CDR1 SGHDT, CDR2 YYEEEE. V dropped 3 bases and J dropped 3 bases, with 13 bases sitting between them. The CDR3 totals 15 residues. For the CDR3, the DNA is TGTGCCAGCAGCTCCAAGGGGTACAGCAAAAACATTCAGTACTTC. As protein: CASSSKGYSKNIQYF.

The chain uses TRBV5-4 and TRBJ2-6; D possibly corresponds to TRBD1 (5 bases). CDR3 length: 17 residues. Germline CDR1 and CDR2: SGHNT and YYREEE (reference sequence). V lost 4 bases to trimming and J lost 0 bases, with 14 bases between them. Here the CDR3 reads CASSQGTGASGANVLTF. For the CDR3, the DNA is TGTGCCAGCAGCCAGGGCACAGGCGCCTCTGGGGCCAACGTCCTGACTTTC.

The chain carries TRBV19 and TRBJ2-7; tentative D call: TRBD2 (6 bases). Germline V lookup: CDR1 LNHDA, CDR2 SQIVND (reference sequence). With 3 bases removed from V and 0 bases from J, the gap between germline ends came to 12 bases. The CDR3 loop spans 15 amino acids. The CDR3 here is CASSIPRGSSYEQYF. The CDR3 DNA is TGTGCCAGTAGTATTCCCCGGGGGAGCTCCTACGAGCAGTACTTC.

This chain uses TRBV28 with TRBJ2-7, with 14 nucleotides matching TRBD2. The trim removed 6 bases at V and 3 bases at J, leaving 7 bases unmatched. CDR1 and CDR2 (germline): MDHEN, SYDVKM. The CDR3 is made up of 16 amino acids. CDR3 loop: CASSRGLAGVSYEQYF. The CDR3, as DNA: TGTGCCAGCAGCCGGGGACTAGCGGGAGTCAGCTACGAGCAGTACTTC.

This clone has only one observation. V is TRBV29-1 and J is TRBJ2-1; the D call may be TRBD1 or TRBD2 (5 bases each). The ends were cut back, 7 bases at V and 1 base at J, with 11 bases in the middle. The germline V gene has CDR1 SQVTM and CDR2 ANQGSEA. The CDR3 is made up of 13 amino acids. The CDR3 spells CSAQRGSYNEQFF. The CDR3 DNA sequence: TGCAGCGCACAGAGGGGTTCCTACAATGAGCAGTTCTTC.

V is TRBV19 and J is TRBJ1-4; D remains ambiguous. The germline CDR1 and CDR2 sequences are LNHDA and SQIVND (reference sequence). Trimming cost V 6 bases and J 8 bases, with 16 bases left between them. CDR3 length: 14 amino acids. The chain's CDR3 is CASSALGLGEKLFF. The CDR3 coding sequence is TGTGCCAGTAGCGCGTTGGGCCTTGGGGAAAAACTGTTTTTT.

The V call is TRBV5-1, the J call TRBJ2-1, with a possible D match to TRBD2 (6 bases). Germline CDR1 is SGHRS and CDR2 is YFSETQ. V lost 3 bases, J lost 0 bases, and 13 bases lay in between. CDR3 size: 16 residues. As DNA, the CDR3 is TGCGCCAGCAGCTCGCTAGCGTTAAGCTCCTACAATGAGCAGTTCTTC. It codes for CASSSLALSSYNEQFF.

The gene calls are TRBV5-6 and TRBJ1-5; D is ambiguous. V lost 0 bases to trimming and J lost 7 bases, with 8 bases between them. The germline V gene has CDR1 SGHDT and CDR2 YYEEEE. CDR3 size: 13 residues. This CDR3 reads CASSLAPNQPQHF. CDR3 nucleotide sequence: TGTGCCAGCAGCTTGGCCCCAAACCAGCCCCAGCATTTT. The entire variable domain, with the rest obtained from reference TRBV5-6 and TRBJ1-5, is as follows: DAGVTQSPTHLIKTRGQQVTLRCSPKSGHDTVSWYQQALGQGPQFIFQYYEEEERQRGNFPDRFSGHQFPNYSSELNVNALLLGDSALYLCASSLAPNQPQHFGDGTRLSIL.

CDR3 DNA: TGTGCCAGCAGTCCACAGCCCTCTGGGGCCAACGTCCTGACTTTC. Protein: CASSPQPSGANVLTF. This chain joins TRBV6-4 and TRBJ2-6; no clear D gene. The V gene's germline CDR1 is MRHNA and CDR2 SNTAGT. With 5 bases removed from V and 0 bases from J, the gap between germline ends came to 8 bases. The length of the CDR3 is 15 residues.

This clone showed up just once. The V gene is TRBV4-1, the J gene TRBJ2-2, with a possible D match to TRBD1 (7 bases). The V gene lost 1 base and the J gene lost 1 base, with 10 bases spanning the gap. In germline, CDR1 is MGHRA, CDR2 YSYEKL. This CDR3 contains 16 residues. The CDR3 DNA reads TGCGCCAGCAGCCAAGGCGGGACAGTGAACACCGGGGAGCTGTTTTTT. Translated, it gives CASSQGGTVNTGELFF.

The V call is TRBV25-1, the J call TRBJ2-1; tentative D call: TRBD1 (5 bases). The CDR3 contains 13 residues. Germline V gives CDR1 MGHDK, CDR2 SYGVNS. Trimming removed 6 bases from V and 6 bases from J, with 12 bases in between. CDR3 DNA sequence: TGTGCCAGCAGCCCAGGGCTTGGCAATGAGCAGTTCTTC. It codes for CASSPGLGNEQFF.

The chain combines TRBV7-9 with TRBJ2-7, with 10 nucleotides matching TRBD1. Germline CDR1 reads SEHNR; CDR2 reads FQNEAQ (reference sequence). J was trimmed by 3 bases and V by 5 bases; bases with no gene match: 16. The CDR3 is 18 residues long. The CDR3 spells CASSPRALDRGFRYEQYF. The CDR3 nucleotides read TGTGCCAGCAGCCCGAGAGCCCTGGACAGGGGGTTTCGCTACGAGCAGTACTTC.

The J gene is TRBJ1-2, the V gene TRBV28, with 9 bases that match TRBD1. This CDR3 is 14 amino acids long. Trimming removed 1 base from V and 8 bases from J; junction bases left unmatched: 5. Germline V gene lookup returns CDR1 MDHEN and CDR2 SYDVKM. In nucleotides, the CDR3 is TGTGCCAGCAGTTTATTAACAGGGGGCTTCGGCTACACCTTC. This sequence encodes CASSLLTGGFGYTF.

V gene TRBV28 combines with J gene TRBJ2-3, with D perhaps given as TRBD1 or TRBD2 (5 bases each). CDR1 MDHEN and CDR2 SYDVKM come from the germline V gene. With 4 bases removed from V and 5 bases from J, the gap between germline ends came to 16 bases. The CDR3 is made up of 15 amino acids. CDR3 amino acids: CASSSPGTRRDTQYF. The CDR3 DNA is TGTGCCAGCAGTTCCCCCGGGACCAGGAGAGATACGCAGTATTTT.

CDR3 nucleotide sequence: TGTGCCAGCAGTTCCGGGGCAAGGAATACCCAATCTTACAATGAGCAGTTCTTC. Encoded protein: CASSSGARNTQSYNEQFF. The chain employs TRBV7-9 and TRBJ2-1; the D gene could be TRBD1 or TRBD2 (5 bases each). Trimming removed 6 bases from V and 4 bases from J, with 25 bases in between. The CDR3 covers 18 residues. Germline V gives CDR1 SEHNR, CDR2 FQNEAQ (reference sequence).

As to this clone: Other DNA sequences from this sample encode an identical CDR3 as well. The chain carries TRBV28 and TRBJ1-5, with D hard to call. V was clipped by 2 bases and J by 7 bases, with 6 bases between them. CDR3 length: 12 amino acids. Germline V CDR1 and CDR2: MDHEN, SYDVKM. DNA for the CDR3: TGTGCCAGCAGTTTAGGCGGGCAGCCCCAGCATTTT. It encodes CASSLGGQPQHF.

This chain links TRBV4-1 with TRBJ2-7; D possibly uses TRBD1 or TRBD2 (5 bases each). Per germline, CDR1 MGHRA and CDR2 YSYEKL. The V end lost 4 bases, the J end lost 0 bases, and 13 bases lay between the germline ends. This CDR3 has 15 amino acids. CDR3 nucleotide sequence: TGCGCCAGCAGCCGCTCGGGACGGAACTCCTACGAGCAGTACTTC. Translation: CASSRSGRNSYEQYF.

V gene TRBV4-2 combines with J gene TRBJ2-1; the match to TRBD2 covers 11 bases. CDR3 length: 17 residues. Germline lookup yields CDR1 LGHNA and CDR2 YNFKEQ. Trimming removed 3 bases from V and 8 bases from J; junction bases left unmatched: 12. CDR3 DNA sequence: TGTGCCAGCAGCCACCCATCTAATAGCGGGAGGGCGCATGAGCAGTTCTTC. Protein sequence: CASSHPSNSGRAHEQFF.

The J gene is TRBJ1-2, the V gene TRBV28; D unclear. The CDR3 runs 13 residues. Germline V gene sequence: CDR1 MDHEN, CDR2 SYDVKM. Deletions cut 8 bases from V and 4 bases from J, with 14 bases between. The CDR3 loop reads CASYAGDFYGYTF. CDR3 nucleotides: TGTGCCAGCTATGCCGGCGACTTCTATGGCTACACCTTC.

The chain employs TRBV5-8 and TRBJ2-2; unclear D gene. The CDR3 is made up of 12 amino acids. From germline, CDR1 is SGHTS and CDR2 YDEGEE. V was trimmed by 3 bases and J by 8 bases, leaving 8 bases between them. CDR3 sequence: CASSYRRGELFF. The CDR3 region has the DNA TGTGCCAGCAGCTACCGGCGTGGGGAGCTGTTTTTT.

The V gene is TRBV28, the J gene TRBJ2-5, with D possibly TRBD1 on 7 matching bases. The CDR3 is made up of 15 amino acids. Looked up from germline, CDR1 is MDHEN and CDR2 is SYDVKM. V gave up 2 bases and J gave up 2 bases, with 12 bases separating them. The CDR3 loop is CASSLAGTAQETQYF. For the CDR3, the DNA is TGTGCCAGCAGTTTAGCGGGGACAGCTCAAGAGACCCAGTACTTC.

This clone was seen more than once but under ten times. V and J are TRBV4-1 and TRBJ1-5; 7 bases agree with TRBD1. Per the germline V gene, CDR1 is MGHRA and CDR2 is YSYEKL. V trimming: 3 bases; J trimming: 5 bases; junction bases outside the gene matches: 10. The CDR3 has 16 amino acids. CDR3: CASSQGSDRVDQPQHF. Here the CDR3 DNA reads TGCGCCAGCAGCCAGGGCAGTGACAGGGTGGATCAGCCCCAGCATTTT.